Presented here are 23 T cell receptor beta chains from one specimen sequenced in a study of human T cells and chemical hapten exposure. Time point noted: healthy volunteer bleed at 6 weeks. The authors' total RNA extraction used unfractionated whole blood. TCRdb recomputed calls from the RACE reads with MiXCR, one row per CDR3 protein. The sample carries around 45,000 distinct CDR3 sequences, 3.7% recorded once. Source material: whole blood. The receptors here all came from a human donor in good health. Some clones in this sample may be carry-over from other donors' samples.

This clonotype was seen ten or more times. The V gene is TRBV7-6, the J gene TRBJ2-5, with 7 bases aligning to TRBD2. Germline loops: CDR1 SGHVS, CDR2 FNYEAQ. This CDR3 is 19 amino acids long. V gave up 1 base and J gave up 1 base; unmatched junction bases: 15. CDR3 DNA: TGTGCCAGCAGCTTAGTACCGCTCCTGCCGGGAGGACCCCAAGAGACCCAGTACTTC. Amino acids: CASSLVPLLPGGPQETQYF.

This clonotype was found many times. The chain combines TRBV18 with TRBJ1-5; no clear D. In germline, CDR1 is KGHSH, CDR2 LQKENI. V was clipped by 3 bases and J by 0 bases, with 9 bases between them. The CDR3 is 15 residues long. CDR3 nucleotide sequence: TGTGCCAGCTCACCCGCGACGGTTAGCAATCAGCCCCAGCATTTT. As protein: CASSPATVSNQPQHF.

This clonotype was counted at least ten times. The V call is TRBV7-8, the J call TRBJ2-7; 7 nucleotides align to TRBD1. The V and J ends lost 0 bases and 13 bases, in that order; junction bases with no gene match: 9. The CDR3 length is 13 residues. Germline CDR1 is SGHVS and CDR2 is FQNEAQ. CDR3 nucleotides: TGTGCCAGCAGCTTAGCCGGGACAGTTACGGGCTACTTC. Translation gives CASSLAGTVTGYF. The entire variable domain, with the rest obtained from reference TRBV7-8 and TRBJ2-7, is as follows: GAGVSQSPRYKVAKRGQDVALRCDPISGHVSLFWYQQALGQGPEFLTYFQNEAQLDKSGLPSDRFFAERPEGSVSTLKIQRTQQEDSAVYLCASSLAGTVTGYFGPGTRLTVT.

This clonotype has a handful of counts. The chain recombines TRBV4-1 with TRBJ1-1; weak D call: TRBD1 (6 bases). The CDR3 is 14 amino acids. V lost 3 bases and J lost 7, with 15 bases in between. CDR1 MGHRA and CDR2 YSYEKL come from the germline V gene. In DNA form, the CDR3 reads TGCGCCAGCAGCCAGCTCGGACAGAACTATGAAGCTTTCTTT. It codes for CASSQLGQNYEAFF.

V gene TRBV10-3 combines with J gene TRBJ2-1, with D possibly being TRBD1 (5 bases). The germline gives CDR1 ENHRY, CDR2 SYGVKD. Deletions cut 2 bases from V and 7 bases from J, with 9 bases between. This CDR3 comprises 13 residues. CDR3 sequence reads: CAISETQGNEQFF. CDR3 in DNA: TGTGCCATCAGTGAGACGCAGGGTAATGAGCAGTTCTTC.

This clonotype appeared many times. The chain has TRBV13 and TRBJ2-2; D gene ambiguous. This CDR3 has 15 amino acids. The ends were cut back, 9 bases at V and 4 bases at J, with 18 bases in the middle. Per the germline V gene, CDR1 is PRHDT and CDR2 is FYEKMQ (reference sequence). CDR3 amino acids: CASEVDLTSTGELFF. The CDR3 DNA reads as TGTGCCAGTGAGGTCGACTTGACCAGCACCGGGGAGCTGTTTTTT.

CDR3 nucleotides: TGCGCCAGCAGCAGGCGGGGGATCGCGGGGACAGATACGCAGTATTTT. Encoded protein: CASSRRGIAGTDTQYF. The chain uses TRBV5-1 and TRBJ2-3; 7 positions agree with TRBD2. Losses at the gene ends were 4 bases for V and 3 bases for J; bases not matched to a gene: 11. Germline lookup yields CDR1 SGHRS and CDR2 YFSETQ. The CDR3 runs to 16 residues.

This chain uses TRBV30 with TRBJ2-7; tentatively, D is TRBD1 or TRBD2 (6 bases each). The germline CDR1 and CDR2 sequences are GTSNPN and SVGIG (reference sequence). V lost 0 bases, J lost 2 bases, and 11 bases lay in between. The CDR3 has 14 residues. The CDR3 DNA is TGTGCCTGGAGTGTTTTGGAGGGGGCCTACGAGCAGTACTTC. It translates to CAWSVLEGAYEQYF.

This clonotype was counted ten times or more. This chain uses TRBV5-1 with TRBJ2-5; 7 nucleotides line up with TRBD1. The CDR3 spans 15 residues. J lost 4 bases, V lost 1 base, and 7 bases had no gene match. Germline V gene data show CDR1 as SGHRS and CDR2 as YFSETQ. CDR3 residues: CASSLTGARGETQYF. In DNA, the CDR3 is TGCGCCAGCAGCTTGACAGGGGCGAGGGGAGAGACCCAGTACTTC.

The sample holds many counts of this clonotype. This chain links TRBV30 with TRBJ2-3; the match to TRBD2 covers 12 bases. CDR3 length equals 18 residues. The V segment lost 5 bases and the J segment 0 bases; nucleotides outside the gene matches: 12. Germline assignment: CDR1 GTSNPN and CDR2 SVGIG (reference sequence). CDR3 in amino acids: CAWATGLAGPRSTDTQYF. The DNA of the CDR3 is TGTGCCTGGGCCACGGGACTAGCGGGCCCCAGGAGCACAGATACGCAGTATTTT.

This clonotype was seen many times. CDR3 loop: CSVVPGTYEQYF. The CDR3 DNA reads as TGCAGCGTTGTTCCAGGGACCTACGAGCAGTACTTC. This chain links TRBV29-1 with TRBJ2-7, with D tentatively TRBD1 (5 bases). Germline-derived CDR1 and CDR2 are SQVTM and ANQGSEA. The CDR3 runs to 12 residues. V lost 4 bases and J 2 bases, leaving 9 bases between the germline ends.

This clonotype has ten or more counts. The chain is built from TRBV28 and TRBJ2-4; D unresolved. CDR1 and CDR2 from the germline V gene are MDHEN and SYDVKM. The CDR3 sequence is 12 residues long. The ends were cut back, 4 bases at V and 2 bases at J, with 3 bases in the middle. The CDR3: CASSSTKNIQYF. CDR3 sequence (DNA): TGTGCCAGCAGTTCGACCAAAAACATTCAGTACTTC.

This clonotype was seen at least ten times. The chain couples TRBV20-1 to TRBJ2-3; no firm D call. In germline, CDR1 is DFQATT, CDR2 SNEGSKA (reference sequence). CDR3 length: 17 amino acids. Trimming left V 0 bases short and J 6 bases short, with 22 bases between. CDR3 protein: CSARDRLLLPKGDTQYF. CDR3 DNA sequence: TGCAGTGCTAGAGATCGGTTGCTACTGCCCAAGGGTGATACGCAGTATTTT.

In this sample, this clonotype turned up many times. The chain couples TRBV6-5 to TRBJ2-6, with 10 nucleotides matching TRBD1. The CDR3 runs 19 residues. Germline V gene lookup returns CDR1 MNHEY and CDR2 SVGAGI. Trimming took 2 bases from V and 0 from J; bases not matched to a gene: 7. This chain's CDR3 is CASSYLTGGASSGANVLTF. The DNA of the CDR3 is TGTGCCAGCAGTTACCTGACAGGGGGCGCTTCCTCTGGGGCCAACGTCCTGACTTTC.

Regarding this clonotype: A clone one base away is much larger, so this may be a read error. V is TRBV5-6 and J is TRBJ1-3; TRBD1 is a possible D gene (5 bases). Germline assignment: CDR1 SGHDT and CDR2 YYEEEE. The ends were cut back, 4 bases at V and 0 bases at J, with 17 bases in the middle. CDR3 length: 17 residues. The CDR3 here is CASSPQGVKDSGNTIYF. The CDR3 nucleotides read TGTGCCAGCAGCCCTCAGGGCGTCAAGGACTCTGGAAACACCATATATTTT. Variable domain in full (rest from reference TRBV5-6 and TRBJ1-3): DAGVTQSPTHLIKTRGQQVTLRCSPKSGHDTVSWYQQALGQGPQFIFQYYEEEERQRGNFPDRFSGHQFPNYSSELNVNALLLGDSALYLCASSPQGVKDSGNTIYFGEGSWLTVV.

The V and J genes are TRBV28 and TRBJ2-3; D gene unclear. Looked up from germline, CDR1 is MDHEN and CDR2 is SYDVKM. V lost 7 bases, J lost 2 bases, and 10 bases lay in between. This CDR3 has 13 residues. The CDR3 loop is CASTITPTDTQYF. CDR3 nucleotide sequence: TGTGCCAGCACCATTACCCCCACAGATACGCAGTATTTT.

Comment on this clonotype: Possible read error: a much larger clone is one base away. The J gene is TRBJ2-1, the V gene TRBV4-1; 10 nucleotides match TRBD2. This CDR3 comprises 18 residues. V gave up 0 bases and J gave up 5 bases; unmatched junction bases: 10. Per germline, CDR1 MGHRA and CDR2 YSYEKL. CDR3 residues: CASSQEQYSGRAHNEQFF. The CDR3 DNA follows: TGCGCCAGCAGCCAAGAACAATACAGCGGGAGGGCCCACAATGAGCAGTTCTTC.

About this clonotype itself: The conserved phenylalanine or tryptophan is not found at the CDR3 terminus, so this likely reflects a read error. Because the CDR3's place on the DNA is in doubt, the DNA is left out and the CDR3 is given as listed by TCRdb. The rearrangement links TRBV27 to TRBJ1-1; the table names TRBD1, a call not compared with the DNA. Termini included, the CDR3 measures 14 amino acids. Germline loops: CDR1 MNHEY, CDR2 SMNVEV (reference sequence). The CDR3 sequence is CASSTDRAPVPGKN.

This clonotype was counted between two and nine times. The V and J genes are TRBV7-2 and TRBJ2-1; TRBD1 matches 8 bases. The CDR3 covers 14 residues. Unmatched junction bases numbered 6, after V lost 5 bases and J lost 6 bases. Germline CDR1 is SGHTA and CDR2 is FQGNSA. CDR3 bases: TGTGCCAGCAGCCTGGGACAGGTTTTCAATGAGCAGTTCTTC. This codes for CASSLGQVFNEQFF.

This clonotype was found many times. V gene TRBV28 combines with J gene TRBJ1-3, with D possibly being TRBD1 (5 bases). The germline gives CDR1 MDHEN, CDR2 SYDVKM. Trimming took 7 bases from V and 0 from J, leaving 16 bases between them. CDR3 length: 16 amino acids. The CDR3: CASTRGDLISGNTIYF. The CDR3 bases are TGTGCCAGCACTAGGGGCGATTTGATCTCTGGAAACACCATATATTTT.

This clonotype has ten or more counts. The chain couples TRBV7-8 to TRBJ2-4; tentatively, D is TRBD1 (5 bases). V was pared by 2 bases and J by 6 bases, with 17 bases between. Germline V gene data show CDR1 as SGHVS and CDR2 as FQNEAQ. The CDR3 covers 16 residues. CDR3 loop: CASSLWGGDRRNIQYF. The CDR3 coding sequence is TGTGCCAGCAGCTTATGGGGTGGTGACAGACGAAACATTCAGTACTTC. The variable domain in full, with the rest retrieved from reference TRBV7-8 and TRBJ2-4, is GAGVSQSPRYKVAKRGQDVALRCDPISGHVSLFWYQQALGQGPEFLTYFQNEAQLDKSGLPSDRFFAERPEGSVSTLKIQRTQQEDSAVYLCASSLWGGDRRNIQYFGAGTRLSVL.

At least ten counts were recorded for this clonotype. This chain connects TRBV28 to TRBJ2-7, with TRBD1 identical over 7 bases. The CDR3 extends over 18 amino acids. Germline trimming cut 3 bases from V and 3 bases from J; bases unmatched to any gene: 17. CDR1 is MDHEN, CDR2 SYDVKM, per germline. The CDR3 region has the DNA TGTGCCAGCAGTTTCCGACCCCCCCCGGGACAGCCATTCTACGAGCAGTACTTC. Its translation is CASSFRPPPGQPFYEQYF.

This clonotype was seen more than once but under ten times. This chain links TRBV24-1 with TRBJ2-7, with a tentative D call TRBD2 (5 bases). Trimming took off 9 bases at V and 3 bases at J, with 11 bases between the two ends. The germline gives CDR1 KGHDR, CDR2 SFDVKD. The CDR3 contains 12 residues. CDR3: CATPPEDYEQYF. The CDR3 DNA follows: TGTGCCACCCCCCCGGAGGACTACGAGCAGTACTTC.